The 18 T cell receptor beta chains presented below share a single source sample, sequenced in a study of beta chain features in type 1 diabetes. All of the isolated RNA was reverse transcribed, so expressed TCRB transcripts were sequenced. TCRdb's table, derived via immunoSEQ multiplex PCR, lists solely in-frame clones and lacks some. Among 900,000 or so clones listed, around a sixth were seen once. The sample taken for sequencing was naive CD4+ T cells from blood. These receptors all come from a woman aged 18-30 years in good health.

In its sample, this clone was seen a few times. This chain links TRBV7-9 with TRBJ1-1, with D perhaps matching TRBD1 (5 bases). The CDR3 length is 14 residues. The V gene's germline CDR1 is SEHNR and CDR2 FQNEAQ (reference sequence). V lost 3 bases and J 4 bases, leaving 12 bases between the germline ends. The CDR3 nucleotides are TGTGCCAGCAGCTTCCAAGGCGGGGCCACTGAAGCTTTCTTT. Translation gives CASSFQGGATEAFF.

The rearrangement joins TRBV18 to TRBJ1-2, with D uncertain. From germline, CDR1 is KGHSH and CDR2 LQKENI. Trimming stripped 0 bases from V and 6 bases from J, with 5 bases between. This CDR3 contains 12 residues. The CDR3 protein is CASSPPRNGYTF. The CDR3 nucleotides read TGTGCCAGCTCACCACCGAGGAATGGCTACACCTTC.

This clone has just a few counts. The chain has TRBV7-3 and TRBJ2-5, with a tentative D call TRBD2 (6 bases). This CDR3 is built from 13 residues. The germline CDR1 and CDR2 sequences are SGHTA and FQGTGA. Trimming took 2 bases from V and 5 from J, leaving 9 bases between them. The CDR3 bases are TGTGCCAGCAGCTTAGCGGGATGGGAGACCCAGTACTTC. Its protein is CASSLAGWETQYF.

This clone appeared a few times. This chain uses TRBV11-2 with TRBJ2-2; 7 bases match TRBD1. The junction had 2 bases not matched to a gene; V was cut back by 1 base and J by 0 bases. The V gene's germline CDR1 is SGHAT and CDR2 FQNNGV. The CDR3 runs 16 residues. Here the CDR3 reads CASSLVGTANTGELFF. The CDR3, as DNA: TGTGCCAGCAGCTTAGTGGGGACAGCGAACACCGGGGAGCTGTTTTTT. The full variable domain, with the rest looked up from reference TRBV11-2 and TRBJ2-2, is EAGVAQSPRYKIIEKRQSVAFWCNPISGHATLYWYQQILGQGPKLLIQFQNNGVVDDSQLPKDRFSAERLKGVDSTLKIQPAKLEDSAVYLCASSLVGTANTGELFFGEGSRLTVL.

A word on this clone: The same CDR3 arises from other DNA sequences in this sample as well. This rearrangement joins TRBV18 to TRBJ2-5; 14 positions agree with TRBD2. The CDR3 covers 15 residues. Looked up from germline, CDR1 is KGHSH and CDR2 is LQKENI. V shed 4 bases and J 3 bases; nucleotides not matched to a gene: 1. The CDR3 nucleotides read TGTGCCAGCTCACGGGGACTAGCGGGAGAAGAGACCCAGTACTTC. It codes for CASSRGLAGEETQYF.

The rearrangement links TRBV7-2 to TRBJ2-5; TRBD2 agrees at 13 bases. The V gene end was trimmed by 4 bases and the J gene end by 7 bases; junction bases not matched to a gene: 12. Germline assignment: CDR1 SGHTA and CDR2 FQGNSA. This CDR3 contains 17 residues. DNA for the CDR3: TGTGCCAGCAGCTCCCATCATTGGACTAGCGGGAGTGGGACCCAGTACTTC. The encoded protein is CASSSHHWTSGSGTQYF.

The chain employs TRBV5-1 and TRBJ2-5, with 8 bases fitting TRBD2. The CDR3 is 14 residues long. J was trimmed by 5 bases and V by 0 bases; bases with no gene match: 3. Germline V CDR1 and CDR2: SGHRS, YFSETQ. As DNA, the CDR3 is TGCGCCAGCAGCTTGGGTCGGGAGGGCGAGACCCAGTACTTC. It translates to CASSLGREGETQYF.

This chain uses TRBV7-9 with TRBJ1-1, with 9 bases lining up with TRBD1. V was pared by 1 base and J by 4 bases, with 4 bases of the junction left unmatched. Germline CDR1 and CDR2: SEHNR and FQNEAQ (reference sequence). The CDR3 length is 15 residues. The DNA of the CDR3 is TGTGCCAGCAGCTTAGATGGGACAGGGAGCACTGAAGCTTTCTTT. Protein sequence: CASSLDGTGSTEAFF.

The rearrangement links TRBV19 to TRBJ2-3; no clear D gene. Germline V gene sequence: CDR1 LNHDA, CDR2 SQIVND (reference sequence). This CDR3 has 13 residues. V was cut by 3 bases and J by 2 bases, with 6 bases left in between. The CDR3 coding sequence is TGTGCCAGTAGTATGATGTACACAGATACGCAGTATTTT. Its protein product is CASSMMYTDTQYF.

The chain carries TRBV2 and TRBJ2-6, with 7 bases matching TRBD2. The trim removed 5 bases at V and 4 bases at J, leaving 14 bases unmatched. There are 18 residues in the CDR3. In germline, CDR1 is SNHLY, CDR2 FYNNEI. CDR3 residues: CASSRGGAGASGANVLTF. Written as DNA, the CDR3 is TGTGCCAGCAGTAGGGGAGGGGCGGGAGCTTCAGGGGCCAACGTCCTGACTTTC.

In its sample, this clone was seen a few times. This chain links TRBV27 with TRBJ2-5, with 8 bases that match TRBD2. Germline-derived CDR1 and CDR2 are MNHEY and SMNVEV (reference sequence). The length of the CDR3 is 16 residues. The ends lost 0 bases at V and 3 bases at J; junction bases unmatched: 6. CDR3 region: CASSLSIETSEETQYF. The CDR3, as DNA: TGTGCCAGCAGTTTATCGATCGAGACTAGCGAAGAGACCCAGTACTTC.

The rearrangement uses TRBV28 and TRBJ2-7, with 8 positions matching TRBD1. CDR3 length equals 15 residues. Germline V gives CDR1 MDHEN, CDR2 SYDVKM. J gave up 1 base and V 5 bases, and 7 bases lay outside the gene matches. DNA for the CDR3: TGTGCCAGCAGTATAGGCGGGACAGGATCCTACGAGCAGTACTTC. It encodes CASSIGGTGSYEQYF.

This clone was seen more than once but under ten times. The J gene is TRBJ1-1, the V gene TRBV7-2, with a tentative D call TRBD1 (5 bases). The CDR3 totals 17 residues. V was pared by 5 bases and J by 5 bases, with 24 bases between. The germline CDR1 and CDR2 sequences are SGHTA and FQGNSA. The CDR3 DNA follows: TGTGCCAGCAGCCCTCGGGAGGGCGGGGGAGAGAGGACTGAAGCTTTCTTT. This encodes CASSPREGGGERTEAFF.

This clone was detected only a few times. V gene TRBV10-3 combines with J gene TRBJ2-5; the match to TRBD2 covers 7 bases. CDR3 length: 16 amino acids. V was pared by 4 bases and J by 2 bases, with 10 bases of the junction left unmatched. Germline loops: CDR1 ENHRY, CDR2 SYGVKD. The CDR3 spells CAISVRAGTKQETQYF. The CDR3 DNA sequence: TGTGCCATCAGTGTAAGGGCAGGGACTAAACAAGAGACCCAGTACTTC.

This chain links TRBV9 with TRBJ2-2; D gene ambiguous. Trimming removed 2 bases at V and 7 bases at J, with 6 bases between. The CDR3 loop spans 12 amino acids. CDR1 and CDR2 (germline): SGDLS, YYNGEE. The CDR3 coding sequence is TGTGCCAGCAGCGTTGAGTACGGGGAGCTGTTTTTT. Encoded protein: CASSVEYGELFF.

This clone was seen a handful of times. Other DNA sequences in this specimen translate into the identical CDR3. The CDR3 coding sequence is TGTGCCAGCAGACAGGGTCCCTACGAGCAGTACTTC. This codes for CASRQGPYEQYF. V usage is TRBV28 and J usage is TRBJ2-7; D may be TRBD1 (6 bases). The germline V gene has CDR1 MDHEN and CDR2 SYDVKM. The CDR3 extends over 12 amino acids. V lost 6 bases to trimming and J lost 2 bases, with 8 bases between them. Drawing the rest from reference TRBV28 and TRBJ2-7, the complete variable domain is DVKVTQSSRYLVKRTGEKVFLECVQDMDHENMFWYRQDPGLGLRLIYFSYDVKMKEKGDIPEGYSVSREKKERFSLILESASTNQTSMYLCASRQGPYEQYFGPGTRLTVT.

The CDR3 DNA reads TGTGCCAGCGGTCAGGACCTCAATCAGCCCCAGCATTTT. Translating gives CASGQDLNQPQHF. V and J are TRBV2 and TRBJ1-5; D call uncertain. The length of the CDR3 is 13 residues. V was cut by 8 bases and J by 3 bases, with 11 bases left in between. The V gene's germline CDR1 is SNHLY and CDR2 FYNNEI. Full variable domain (remainder filled in from reference TRBV2 and TRBJ1-5): EPEVTQTPSHQVTQMGQEVILRCVPISNHLYFYWYRQILGQKVEFLVSFYNNEISEKSEIFDDQFSVERPDGSNFTLKIRSTKLEDSAMYFCASGQDLNQPQHFGDGTRLSIL.

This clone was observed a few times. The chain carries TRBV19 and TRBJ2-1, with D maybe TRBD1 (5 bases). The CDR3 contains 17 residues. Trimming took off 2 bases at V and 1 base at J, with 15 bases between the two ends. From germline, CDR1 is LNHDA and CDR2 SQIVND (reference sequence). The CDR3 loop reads CASSILAGLTSYNEQFF. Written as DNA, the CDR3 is TGTGCCAGTAGTATATTAGCAGGGTTAACGTCCTACAATGAGCAGTTCTTC.